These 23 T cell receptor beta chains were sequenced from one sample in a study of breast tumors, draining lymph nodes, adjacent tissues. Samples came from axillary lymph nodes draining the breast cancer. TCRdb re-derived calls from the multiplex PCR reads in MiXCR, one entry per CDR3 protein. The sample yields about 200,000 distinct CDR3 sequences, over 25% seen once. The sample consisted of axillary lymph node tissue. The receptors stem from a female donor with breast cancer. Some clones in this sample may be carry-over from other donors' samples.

CDR3 amino acids: CASSMVGTGPENIQYF. The CDR3 DNA is TGTGCCAGTAGTATGGTTGGGACAGGGCCCGAAAACATTCAGTACTTC. The chain has TRBV19 and TRBJ2-4; TRBD1 agrees at 9 bases. The V gene end was trimmed by 3 bases and the J gene end by 5 bases; junction bases not matched to a gene: 8. The CDR3 contains 16 residues. The germline gives CDR1 LNHDA, CDR2 SQIVND (reference sequence).

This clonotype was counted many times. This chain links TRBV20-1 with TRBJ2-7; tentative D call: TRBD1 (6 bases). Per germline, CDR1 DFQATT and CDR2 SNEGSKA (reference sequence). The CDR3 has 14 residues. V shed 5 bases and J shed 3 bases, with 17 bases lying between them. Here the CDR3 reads CSAQGSRADYEQYF. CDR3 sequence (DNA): TGCAGTGCTCAGGGGAGCAGGGCCGACTACGAGCAGTACTTC.

DNA for the CDR3: TGCAGTGCTCAGGGACCGTTCGGGACAGGGCTGGAAAAACTGTTTTTT. Its protein product is CSAQGPFGTGLEKLFF. The chain links TRBV20-1 to TRBJ1-4, with 9 bases lining up with TRBD1. The trim removed 5 bases at V and 8 bases at J, leaving 15 bases unmatched. Germline-derived CDR1 and CDR2 are DFQATT and SNEGSKA (reference sequence). This CDR3 spans 16 amino acids.

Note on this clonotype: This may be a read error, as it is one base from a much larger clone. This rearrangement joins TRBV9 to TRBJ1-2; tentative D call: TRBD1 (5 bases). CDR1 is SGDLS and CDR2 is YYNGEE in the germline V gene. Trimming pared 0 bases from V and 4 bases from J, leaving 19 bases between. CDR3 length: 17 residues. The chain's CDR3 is CASSVGVMGEGSYGYTF. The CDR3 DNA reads TGTGCCAGCAGCGTAGGGGTTATGGGGGAAGGCAGCTATGGCTACACCTTC.

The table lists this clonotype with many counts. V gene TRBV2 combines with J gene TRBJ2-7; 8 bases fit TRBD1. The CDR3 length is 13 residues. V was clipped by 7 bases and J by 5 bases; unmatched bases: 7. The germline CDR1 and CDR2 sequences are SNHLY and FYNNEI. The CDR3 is CASNIYRGDEQYF. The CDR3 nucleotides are TGTGCCAGCAACATTTACAGGGGGGACGAGCAGTACTTC.

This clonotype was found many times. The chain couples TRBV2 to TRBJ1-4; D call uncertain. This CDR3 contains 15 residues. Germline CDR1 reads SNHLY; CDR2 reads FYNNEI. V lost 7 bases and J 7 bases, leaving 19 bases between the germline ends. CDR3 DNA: TGTGCCAGCACAGGTGGGGAAGAAAATACTGAAAAACTGTTTTTT. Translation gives CASTGGEENTEKLFF.

The CDR3 nucleotides read TGCAGTGCCCACGACCAGGGCTTAAATACTGAAGCTTTCTTT. Translated, it gives CSAHDQGLNTEAFF. J is TRBJ1-1 and V is TRBV20-1; D is possibly TRBD1 (5 bases). V shed 6 bases and J shed 5 bases, with 19 bases lying between them. CDR3 size: 14 residues. CDR1 is DFQATT and CDR2 is SNEGSKA in the germline V gene (reference sequence).

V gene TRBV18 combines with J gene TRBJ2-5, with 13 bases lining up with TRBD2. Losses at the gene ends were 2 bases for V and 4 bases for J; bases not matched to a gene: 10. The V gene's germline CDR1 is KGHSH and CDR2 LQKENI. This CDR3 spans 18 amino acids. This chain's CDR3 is CASSPEAWTSGGGETQYF. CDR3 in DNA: TGTGCCAGCTCACCAGAGGCTTGGACTAGCGGGGGAGGAGAGACCCAGTACTTC.

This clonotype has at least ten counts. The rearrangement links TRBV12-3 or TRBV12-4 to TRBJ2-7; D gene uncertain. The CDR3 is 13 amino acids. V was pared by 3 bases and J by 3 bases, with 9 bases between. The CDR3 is CASSFFPLYEQYF. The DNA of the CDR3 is TGTGCCAGCAGTTTTTTTCCCCTCTACGAGCAGTACTTC.

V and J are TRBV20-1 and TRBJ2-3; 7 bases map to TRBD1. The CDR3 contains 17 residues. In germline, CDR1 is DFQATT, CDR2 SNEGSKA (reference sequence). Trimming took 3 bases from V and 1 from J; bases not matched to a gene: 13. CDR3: CSARRHTGVPGTDTQYF. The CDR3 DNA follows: TGCAGTGCTAGGAGACACACAGGGGTGCCGGGCACAGATACGCAGTATTTT.

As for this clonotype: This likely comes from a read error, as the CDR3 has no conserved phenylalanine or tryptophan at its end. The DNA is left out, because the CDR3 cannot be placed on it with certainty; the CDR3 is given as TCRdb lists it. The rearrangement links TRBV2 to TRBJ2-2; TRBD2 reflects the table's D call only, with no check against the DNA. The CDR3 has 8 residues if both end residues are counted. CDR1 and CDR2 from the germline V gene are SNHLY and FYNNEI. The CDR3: CASSVRGA.

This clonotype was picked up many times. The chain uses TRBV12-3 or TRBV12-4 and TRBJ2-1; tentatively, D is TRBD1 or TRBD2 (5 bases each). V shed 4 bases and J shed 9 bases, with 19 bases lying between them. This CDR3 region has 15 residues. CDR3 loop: CASSSTVPFRGEQFF. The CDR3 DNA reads TGTGCCAGCAGTTCGACAGTGCCCTTTCGGGGTGAGCAGTTCTTC.

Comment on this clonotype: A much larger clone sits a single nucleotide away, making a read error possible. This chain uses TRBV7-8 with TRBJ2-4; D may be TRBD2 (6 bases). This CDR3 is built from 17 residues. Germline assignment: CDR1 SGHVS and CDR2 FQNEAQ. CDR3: CASSLRDLNLAKNVQYF. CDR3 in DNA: TGTGCCAGCAGCTTACGGGACTTGAATCTAGCCAAAAACGTTCAGTACTTC.

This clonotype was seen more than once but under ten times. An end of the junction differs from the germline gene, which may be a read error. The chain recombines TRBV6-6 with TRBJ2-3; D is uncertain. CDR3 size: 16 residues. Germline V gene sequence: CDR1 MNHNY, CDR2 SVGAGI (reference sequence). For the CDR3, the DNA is TGTGCCAGCAGTCACTCCTCGCAGACGCCCACAGATACGCAGTATTTT. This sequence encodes CASSHSSQTPTDTQYF.

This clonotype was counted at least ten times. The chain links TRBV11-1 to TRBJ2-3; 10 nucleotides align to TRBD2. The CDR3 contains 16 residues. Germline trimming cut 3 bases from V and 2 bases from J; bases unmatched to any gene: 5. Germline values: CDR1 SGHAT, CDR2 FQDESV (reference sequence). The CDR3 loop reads CASSFLAGGLTDTQYF. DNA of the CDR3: TGTGCCAGCAGCTTTTTAGCGGGAGGACTCACAGATACGCAGTATTTT.

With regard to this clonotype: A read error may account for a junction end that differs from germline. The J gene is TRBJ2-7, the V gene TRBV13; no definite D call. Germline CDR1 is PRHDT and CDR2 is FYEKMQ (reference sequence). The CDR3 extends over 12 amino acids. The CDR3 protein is CASSLRQGEQCF. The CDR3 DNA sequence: TGTGCCAGCAGCTTACGGCAAGGCGAGCAGTGCTTC. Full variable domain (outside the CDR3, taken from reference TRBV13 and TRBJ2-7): AAGVIQSPRHLIKEKRETATLKCYPIPRHDTVYWYQQGPGQDPQFLISFYEKMQSDKGSIPDRFSAQQFSDYHSELNMSSLELGDSALYFCASSLRQGEQCFGPGTRLTVT.

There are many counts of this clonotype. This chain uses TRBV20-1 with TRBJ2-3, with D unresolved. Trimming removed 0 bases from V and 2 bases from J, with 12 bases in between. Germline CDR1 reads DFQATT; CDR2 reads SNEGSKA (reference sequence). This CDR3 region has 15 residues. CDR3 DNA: TGCAGTGCTAGAGATCCGGCACCACTCACAGATACGCAGTATTTT. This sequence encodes CSARDPAPLTDTQYF.

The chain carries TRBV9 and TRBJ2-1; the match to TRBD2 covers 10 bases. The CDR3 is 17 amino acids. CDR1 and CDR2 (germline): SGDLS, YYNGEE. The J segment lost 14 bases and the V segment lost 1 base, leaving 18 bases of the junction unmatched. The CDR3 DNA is TGTGCCAGCAGCGTATCCCCGACTAGCGGGTACCCACCCCCGGAGTTCTTC. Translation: CASSVSPTSGYPPPEFF.

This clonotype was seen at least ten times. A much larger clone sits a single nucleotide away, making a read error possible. The CDR3 reads CASSPGLGGQETQHF. The CDR3 bases are TGTGCCAGCAGCCCCGGGTTAGGGGGGCAAGAGACCCAGCACTTC. The V gene is TRBV7-8, the J gene TRBJ2-5; either TRBD1 or TRBD2 may supply D (6 bases each). Germline loops: CDR1 SGHVS, CDR2 FQNEAQ. This CDR3 region has 15 residues. The full variable domain, in which reference TRBV7-8 and TRBJ2-5 provide the parts outside the CDR3, is GAGVSQSPRYKVAKRGQDVALRCDPISGHVSLFWYQQALGQGPEFLTYFQNEAQLDKSGLPSDRFFAERPEGSVSTLKIQRTQQEDSAVYLCASSPGLGGQETQHFGPGTRLLVL.

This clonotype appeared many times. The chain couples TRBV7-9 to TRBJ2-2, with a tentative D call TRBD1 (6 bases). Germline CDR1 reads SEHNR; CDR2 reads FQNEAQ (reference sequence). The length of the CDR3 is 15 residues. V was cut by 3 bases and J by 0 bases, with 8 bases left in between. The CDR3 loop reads CASSFGDTNTGELFF. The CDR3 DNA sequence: TGTGCCAGCAGCTTTGGGGACACGAACACCGGGGAGCTGTTTTTT.

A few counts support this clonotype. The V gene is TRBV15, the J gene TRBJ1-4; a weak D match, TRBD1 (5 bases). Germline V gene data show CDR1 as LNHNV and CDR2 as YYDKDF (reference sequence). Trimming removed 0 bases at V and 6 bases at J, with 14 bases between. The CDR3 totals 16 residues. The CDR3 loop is CATSRDQGGWDEKLFF. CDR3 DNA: TGTGCCACCAGCAGAGATCAGGGAGGCTGGGATGAAAAACTGTTTTTT.

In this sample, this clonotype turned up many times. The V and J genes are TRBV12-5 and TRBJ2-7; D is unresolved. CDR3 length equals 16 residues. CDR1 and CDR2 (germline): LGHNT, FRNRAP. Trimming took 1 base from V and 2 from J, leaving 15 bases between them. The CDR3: CASGLDRWGKPYEQYF. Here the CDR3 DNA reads TGTGCTAGTGGTTTGGACAGATGGGGAAAACCCTACGAGCAGTACTTC.

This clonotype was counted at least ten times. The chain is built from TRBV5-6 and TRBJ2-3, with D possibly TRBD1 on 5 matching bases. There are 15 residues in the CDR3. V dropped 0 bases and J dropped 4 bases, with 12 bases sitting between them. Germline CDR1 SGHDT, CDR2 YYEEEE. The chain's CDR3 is CASSLGQGWADTQYF. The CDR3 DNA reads TGTGCCAGCAGCTTGGGGCAGGGATGGGCAGATACGCAGTATTTT. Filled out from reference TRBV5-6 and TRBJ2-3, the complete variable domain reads DAGVTQSPTHLIKTRGQQVTLRCSPKSGHDTVSWYQQALGQGPQFIFQYYEEEERQRGNFPDRFSGHQFPNYSSELNVNALLLGDSALYLCASSLGQGWADTQYFGPGTRLTVL.